This T cell receptor (beta chain) was identified in a study of OX40 agonist ivuxolimab in advanced cancers. Study-wide context: Age averaged around 60 years (range roughly 20 to 90), and less than 85% were male.

Findings and limits, study-wide: On average, a greater number of expanded clones characterised CD8+ T cells relative to CD4+.

Drawing of blood for sampling happened at baseline, at cycle 4 day 1, and at cycle 7 day 1. There are 16 residues in the CDR3. Trimming removed 5 bases from V and 5 bases from J, with 21 bases in between. Germline CDR1 and CDR2: SEHNR and FQNEAQ (reference sequence). Sequencing was performed with immunoSEQ multiplex PCR; in TCRdb, only in-frame clones are kept and a portion is missing. In the table there are 95,000 to 100,000 clones, about four fifths of which are singletons. A remark on this clone: Its antigen is not known.

The source of this sequence is an adult with an advanced solid tumor such as melanoma, head and neck, liver or kidney cancer. The specimen was CD4+ or CD8+ T cells sorted from blood, collected in a trial of the OX40 agonist ivuxolimab. The chain combines TRBV7-9 with TRBJ1-2, with D maybe TRBD1 (5 bases). CDR3 protein: CASSRFGAGRIYGYTF. In DNA, the CDR3 is TGTGCCAGCAGCCGGTTCGGGGCGGGTAGGATTTATGGCTACACCTTC.